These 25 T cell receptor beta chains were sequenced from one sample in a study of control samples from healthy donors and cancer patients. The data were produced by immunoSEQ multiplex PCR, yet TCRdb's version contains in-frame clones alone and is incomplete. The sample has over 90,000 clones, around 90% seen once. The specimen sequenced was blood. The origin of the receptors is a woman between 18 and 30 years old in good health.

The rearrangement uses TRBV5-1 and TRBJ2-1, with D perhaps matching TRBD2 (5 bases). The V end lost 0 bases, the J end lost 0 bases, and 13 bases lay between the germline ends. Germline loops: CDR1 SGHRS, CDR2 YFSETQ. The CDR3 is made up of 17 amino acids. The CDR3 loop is CASSLDPVGSSYNEQFF. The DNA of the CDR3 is TGCGCCAGCAGCTTGGATCCGGTTGGGAGCTCCTACAATGAGCAGTTCTTC. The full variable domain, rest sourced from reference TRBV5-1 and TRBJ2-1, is KAGVTQTPRYLIKTRGQQVTLSCSPISGHRSVSWYQQTPGQGLQFLFEYFSETQRNKGNFPGRFSGRQFSNSRSEMNVSTLELGDSALYLCASSLDPVGSSYNEQFFGPGTRLTVL.

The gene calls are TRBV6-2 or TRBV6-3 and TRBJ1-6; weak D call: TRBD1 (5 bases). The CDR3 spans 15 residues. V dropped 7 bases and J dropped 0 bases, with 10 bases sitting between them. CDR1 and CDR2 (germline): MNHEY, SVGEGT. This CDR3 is CASNPGVSYNSPLHF. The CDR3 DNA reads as TGTGCCAGCAACCCGGGGGTCTCCTATAATTCACCCCTCCACTTT.

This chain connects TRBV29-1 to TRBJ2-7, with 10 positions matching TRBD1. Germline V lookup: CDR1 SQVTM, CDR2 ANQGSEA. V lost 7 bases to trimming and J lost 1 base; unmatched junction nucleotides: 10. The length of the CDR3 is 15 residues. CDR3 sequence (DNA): TGCAGCGCCCGGGACAGGGGAGACTTATCCTACGAGCAGTACTTC. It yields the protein CSARDRGDLSYEQYF.

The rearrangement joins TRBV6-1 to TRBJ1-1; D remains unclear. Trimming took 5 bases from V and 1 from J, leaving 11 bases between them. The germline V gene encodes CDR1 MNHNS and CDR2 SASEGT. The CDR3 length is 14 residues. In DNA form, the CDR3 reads TGTGCCAGCAGTTCCCGCCGGGCGAACACTGAAGCTTTCTTT. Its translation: CASSSRRANTEAFF.

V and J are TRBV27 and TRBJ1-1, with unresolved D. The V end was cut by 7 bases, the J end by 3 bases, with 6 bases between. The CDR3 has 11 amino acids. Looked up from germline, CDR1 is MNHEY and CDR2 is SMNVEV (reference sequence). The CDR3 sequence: CASTMDTEAFF. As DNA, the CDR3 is TGTGCCAGCACCATGGACACTGAAGCTTTCTTT.

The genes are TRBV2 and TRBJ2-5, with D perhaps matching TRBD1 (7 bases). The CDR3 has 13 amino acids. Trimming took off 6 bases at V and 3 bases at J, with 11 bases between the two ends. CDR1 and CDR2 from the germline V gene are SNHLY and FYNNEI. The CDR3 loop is CASSRGVKETQYF. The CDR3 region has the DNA TGTGCCAGCAGCAGGGGGGTCAAAGAGACCCAGTACTTC. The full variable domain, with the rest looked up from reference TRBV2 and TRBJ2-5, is EPEVTQTPSHQVTQMGQEVILRCVPISNHLYFYWYRQILGQKVEFLVSFYNNEISEKSEIFDDQFSVERPDGSNFTLKIRSTKLEDSAMYFCASSRGVKETQYFGPGTRLLVL.

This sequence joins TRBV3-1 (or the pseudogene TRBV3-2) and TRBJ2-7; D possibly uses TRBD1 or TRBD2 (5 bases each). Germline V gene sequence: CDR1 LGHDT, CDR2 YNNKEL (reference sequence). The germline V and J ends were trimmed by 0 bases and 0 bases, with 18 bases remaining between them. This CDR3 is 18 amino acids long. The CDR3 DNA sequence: TGTGCCAGCAGCCAAGATCGCTCCGGGACCTGCCGCTCCTACGAGCAGTACTTC. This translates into CASSQDRSGTCRSYEQYF.

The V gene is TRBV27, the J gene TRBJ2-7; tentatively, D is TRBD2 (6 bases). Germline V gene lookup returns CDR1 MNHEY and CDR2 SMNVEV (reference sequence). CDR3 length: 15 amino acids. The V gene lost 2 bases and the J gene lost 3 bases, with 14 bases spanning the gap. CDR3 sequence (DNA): TGTGCCAGCAGTTTACTGAATAGCGGTATCTACGAGCAGTACTTC. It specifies CASSLLNSGIYEQYF.

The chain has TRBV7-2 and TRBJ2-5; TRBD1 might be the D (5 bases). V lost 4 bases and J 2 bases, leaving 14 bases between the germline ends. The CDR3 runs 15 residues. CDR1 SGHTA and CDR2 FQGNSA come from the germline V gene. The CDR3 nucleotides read TGTGCCAGCAGCTGGACCCTTGGGGCGCAAGAGACCCAGTACTTC. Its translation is CASSWTLGAQETQYF.

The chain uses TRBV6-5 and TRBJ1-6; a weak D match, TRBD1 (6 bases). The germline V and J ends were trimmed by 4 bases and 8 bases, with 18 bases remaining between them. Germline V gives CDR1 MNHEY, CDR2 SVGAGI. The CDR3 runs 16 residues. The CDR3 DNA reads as TGTGCCAGCAGTTCCTACACGGACAGTGCCCATTCACCCCTCCACTTT. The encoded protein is CASSSYTDSAHSPLHF.

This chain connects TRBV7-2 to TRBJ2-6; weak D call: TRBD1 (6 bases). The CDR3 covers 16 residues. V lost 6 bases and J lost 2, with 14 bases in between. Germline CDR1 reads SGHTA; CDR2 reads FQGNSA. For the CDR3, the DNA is TGTGCCAGCAGGGCCCGAGGGGGAACTGGGGCCAACGTCCTGACTTTC. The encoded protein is CASRARGGTGANVLTF.

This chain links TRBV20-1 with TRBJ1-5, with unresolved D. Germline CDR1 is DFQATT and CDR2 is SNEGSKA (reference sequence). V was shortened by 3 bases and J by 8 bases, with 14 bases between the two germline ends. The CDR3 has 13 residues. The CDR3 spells CSASNHQREPQHF. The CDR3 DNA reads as TGCAGTGCTAGTAATCATCAGAGAGAGCCCCAGCATTTT.

CDR3 region: CASSEDGGRRTEAFF. The CDR3 DNA reads as TGTGCCAGTAGTGAGGACGGGGGGAGGAGGACTGAAGCTTTCTTT. The chain carries TRBV19 and TRBJ1-1; D may be TRBD1 (5 bases). The germline gives CDR1 LNHDA, CDR2 SQIVND (reference sequence). This CDR3 region has 15 residues. V dropped 5 bases and J dropped 5 bases, with 18 bases sitting between them.

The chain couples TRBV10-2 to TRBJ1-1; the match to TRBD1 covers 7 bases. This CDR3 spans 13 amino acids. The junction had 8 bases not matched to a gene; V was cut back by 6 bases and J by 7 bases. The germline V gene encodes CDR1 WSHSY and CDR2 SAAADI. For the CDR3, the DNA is TGCGCCAGCAGCTACGGGACAGTATATGAAGCTTTCTTT. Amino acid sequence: CASSYGTVYEAFF.

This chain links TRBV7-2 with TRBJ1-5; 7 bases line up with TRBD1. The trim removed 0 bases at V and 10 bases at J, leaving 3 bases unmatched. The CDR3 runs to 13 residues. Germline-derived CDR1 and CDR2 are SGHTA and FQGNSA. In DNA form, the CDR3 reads TGTGCCAGCAGCTTAGCCCGGGACAGCCCCCAGCATTTT. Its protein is CASSLARDSPQHF.

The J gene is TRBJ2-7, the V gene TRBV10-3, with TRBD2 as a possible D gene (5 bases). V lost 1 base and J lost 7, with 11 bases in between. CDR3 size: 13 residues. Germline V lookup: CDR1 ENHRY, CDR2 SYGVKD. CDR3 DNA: TGTGCCATCAGTGAGTTGGGCCCGGGGGAGCAGTACTTC. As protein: CAISELGPGEQYF.

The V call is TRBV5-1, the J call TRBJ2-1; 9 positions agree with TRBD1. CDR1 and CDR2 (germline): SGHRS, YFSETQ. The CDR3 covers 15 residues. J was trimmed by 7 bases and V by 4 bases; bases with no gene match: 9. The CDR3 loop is CASSGSGTGLNEQFF. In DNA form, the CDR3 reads TGCGCCAGCAGCGGATCCGGGACAGGGTTGAATGAGCAGTTCTTC. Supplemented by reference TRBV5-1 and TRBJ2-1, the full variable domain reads KAGVTQTPRYLIKTRGQQVTLSCSPISGHRSVSWYQQTPGQGLQFLFEYFSETQRNKGNFPGRFSGRQFSNSRSEMNVSTLELGDSALYLCASSGSGTGLNEQFFGPGTRLTVL.

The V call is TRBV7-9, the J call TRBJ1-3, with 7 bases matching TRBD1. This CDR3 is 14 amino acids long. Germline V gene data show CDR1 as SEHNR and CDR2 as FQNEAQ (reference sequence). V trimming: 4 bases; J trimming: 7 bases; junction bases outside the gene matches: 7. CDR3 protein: CASSSYRDSNTIYF. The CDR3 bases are TGTGCCAGCAGCTCCTACCGGGACAGCAACACCATATATTTT. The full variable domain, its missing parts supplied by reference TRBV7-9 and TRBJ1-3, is DTGVSQNPRHKITKRGQNVTFRCDPISEHNRLYWYRQTLGQGPEFLTYFQNEAQLEKSRLLSDRFSAERPKGSFSTLEIQRTEQGDSAMYLCASSSYRDSNTIYFGEGSWLTVV.

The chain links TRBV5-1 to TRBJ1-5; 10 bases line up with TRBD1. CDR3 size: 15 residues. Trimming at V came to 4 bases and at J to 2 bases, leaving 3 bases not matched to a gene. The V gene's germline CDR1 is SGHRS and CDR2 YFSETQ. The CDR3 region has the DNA TGCGCCAGCAGCCCCGGGACAGGGGGCAATCAGCCCCAGCATTTT. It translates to CASSPGTGGNQPQHF.

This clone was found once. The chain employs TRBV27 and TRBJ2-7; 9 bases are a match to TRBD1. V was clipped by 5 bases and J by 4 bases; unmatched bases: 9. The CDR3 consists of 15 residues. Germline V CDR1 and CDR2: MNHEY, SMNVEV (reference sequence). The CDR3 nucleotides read TGTGCCAGCAGTGCACCGGGACAGGGTAAGTACGAGCAGTACTTC. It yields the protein CASSAPGQGKYEQYF.

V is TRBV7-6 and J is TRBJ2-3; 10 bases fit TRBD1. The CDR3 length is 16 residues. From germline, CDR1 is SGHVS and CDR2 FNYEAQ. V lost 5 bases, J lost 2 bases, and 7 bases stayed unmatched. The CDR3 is CASSTTGGAVTDTQYF. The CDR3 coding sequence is TGTGCCAGCAGCACGACAGGGGGCGCCGTCACAGATACGCAGTATTTT.

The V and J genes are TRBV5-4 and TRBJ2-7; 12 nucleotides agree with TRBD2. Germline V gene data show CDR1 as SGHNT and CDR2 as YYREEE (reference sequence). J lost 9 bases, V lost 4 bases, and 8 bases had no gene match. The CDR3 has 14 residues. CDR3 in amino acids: CASSPYQLAGGQYF. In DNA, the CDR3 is TGTGCCAGCAGCCCATATCAACTAGCGGGGGGGCAGTACTTC.

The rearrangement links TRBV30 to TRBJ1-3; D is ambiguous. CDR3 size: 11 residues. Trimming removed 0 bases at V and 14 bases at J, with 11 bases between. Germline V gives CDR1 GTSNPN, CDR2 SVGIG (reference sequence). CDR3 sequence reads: CAWSVGSTLYF. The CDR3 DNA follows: TGTGCCTGGAGTGTAGGCTCTACCCTATATTTT.

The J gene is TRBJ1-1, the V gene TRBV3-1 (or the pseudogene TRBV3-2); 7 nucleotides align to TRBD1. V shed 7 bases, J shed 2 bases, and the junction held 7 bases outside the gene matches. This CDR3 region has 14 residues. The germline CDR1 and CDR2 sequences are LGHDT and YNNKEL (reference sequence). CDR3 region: CASTPGTDNTEAFF. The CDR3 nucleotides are TGTGCCAGCACCCCAGGGACAGACAACACTGAAGCTTTCTTT.

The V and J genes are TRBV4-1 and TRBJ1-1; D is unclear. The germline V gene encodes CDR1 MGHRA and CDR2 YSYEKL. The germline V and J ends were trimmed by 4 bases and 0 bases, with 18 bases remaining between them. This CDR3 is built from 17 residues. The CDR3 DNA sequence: TGCGCCAGCAGCCCACCTCCGGAAGAATCCATGAACACTGAAGCTTTCTTT. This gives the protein CASSPPPEESMNTEAFF.